This TCR beta chain appears in the sequencing data of a study of T cells after yellow fever vaccination. Germline-derived CDR1 and CDR2 are MNHEY and SVGEGT. With 6 bases removed from V and 6 bases from J, the gap between germline ends came to 17 bases. There are 14 residues in the CDR3. This clonotype was seen a few times. UMIs were added to TCR cDNA along with a universal primer site when it was made by 5'RACE template switching. TCRdb itself ran the 5' RACE reads through MiXCR, one entry per CDR3 protein. The data show some 340,000 distinct CDR3 sequences, with roughly 10% seen just once and over 3% held by the top ten.

The sequencing used CD4+ T cells sorted from PBMCs, collected 45 days after the yellow fever booster vaccination. The chain recombines TRBV6-2 or TRBV6-3 with TRBJ1-1, with D possibly matching TRBD1 (6 bases). The origin of this receptor is a man aged 18 to 35 who received the YFV17D yellow fever vaccine. The CDR3 spells CASSPGDRRAEAFF. CDR3 in DNA: TGTGCCAGCAGCCCAGGTGACAGGAGGGCTGAAGCTTTCTTT.